The T cell receptor beta chain described here comes from a study of T cell changes during pregnancy in multiple sclerosis. Germline CDR1 and CDR2: SGHTA and FQGNSA. The CDR3 loop spans 14 amino acids. The V segment lost 3 bases and the J segment 3 bases; nucleotides outside the gene matches: 3. Clones were sequenced by immunoSEQ multiplex PCR, and TCRdb holds only the in-frame ones, with some missing. The data show 50,000 to 60,000 clones, over 80% seen once. This TCR was sampled from a female donor with multiple sclerosis, enrolled in a pregnancy study. The chain is built from TRBV7-2 and TRBJ1-1; 8 bases align to TRBD1. The sample was CD4+ T cells from peripheral blood mononuclear cells, taken in the first trimester of pregnancy. The CDR3 region is CASSFRGLDTEAFF. CDR3 nucleotides: TGTGCCAGCAGCTTCAGGGGGCTGGACACTGAAGCTTTCTTT.